This T cell receptor beta chain comes out of a study of early T cells in non-severe SARS-CoV-2 infection. Study as a whole: The chains were unpaired, and the sequenced material was bulk RNA from unsorted whole blood.

Attached unique molecular identifiers marked individual cDNA molecules. MiXCR, applied by TCRdb to the 5' RACE reads, yields one record per CDR3 protein. Here the sample spans about 34,000 distinct CDR3 sequences, roughly 6% being singletons. V was pared by 1 base and J by 6 bases, with 7 bases of the junction left unmatched. This CDR3 contains 15 residues. The germline V gene encodes CDR1 SGHTA and CDR2 FQGNSA. This clonotype showed up many times. The antigen remains undetermined. Study-wide points: Matching results from VDJdb favored anti-spike CD8 responses, leaving private and CD4 specificities undetected.

The V call is TRBV7-2, the J call TRBJ2-3; the match to TRBD2 covers 7 bases. This receptor was obtained from an adult who was a healthcare worker with PCR-confirmed SARS-CoV-2 infection or an uninfected control (not recorded which). The sequencing input was whole blood. CDR3 region: CASSLGLLARDTQYF. DNA for the CDR3: TGTGCCAGCAGCTTAGGCCTACTAGCGCGGGATACGCAGTATTTT.